Only a few counts were recorded for the clone carrying this TCR beta chain. The antigen is undetermined. An end of the junction differs from the germline gene, which may be a read error. The data stem from a study of identical twins. CDR3 length equals 15 residues. Germline V gives CDR1 MDHEN, CDR2 SYDVKM. Whole-study findings and limits: Sequences that were out-of-frame, alpha and twin-shared displayed an excess of low generation probability.

TCRdb re-derived calls from the 5' RACE reads in MiXCR, one entry per CDR3 protein. The repertoire includes around 480,000 distinct CDR3 sequences, roughly 13% of them detected once, and approximately 1% sits in the top ten. The same data also contributed to another study, on yellow fever vaccine responses in identical twins.

The J gene is TRBJ2-1, the V gene TRBV28; D assignment may be TRBD1 or TRBD2 (5 bases each). Sample: CD4+ T cells sorted from blood. The sequence was collected from a woman aged 18-29 years in good health. CDR3 in amino acids: CASSPRASSKWGITF. The DNA for the CDR3 is TGTGCCAGCAGTCCCCGGGCCTCCAGCAAATGGGGGATAACATTC.